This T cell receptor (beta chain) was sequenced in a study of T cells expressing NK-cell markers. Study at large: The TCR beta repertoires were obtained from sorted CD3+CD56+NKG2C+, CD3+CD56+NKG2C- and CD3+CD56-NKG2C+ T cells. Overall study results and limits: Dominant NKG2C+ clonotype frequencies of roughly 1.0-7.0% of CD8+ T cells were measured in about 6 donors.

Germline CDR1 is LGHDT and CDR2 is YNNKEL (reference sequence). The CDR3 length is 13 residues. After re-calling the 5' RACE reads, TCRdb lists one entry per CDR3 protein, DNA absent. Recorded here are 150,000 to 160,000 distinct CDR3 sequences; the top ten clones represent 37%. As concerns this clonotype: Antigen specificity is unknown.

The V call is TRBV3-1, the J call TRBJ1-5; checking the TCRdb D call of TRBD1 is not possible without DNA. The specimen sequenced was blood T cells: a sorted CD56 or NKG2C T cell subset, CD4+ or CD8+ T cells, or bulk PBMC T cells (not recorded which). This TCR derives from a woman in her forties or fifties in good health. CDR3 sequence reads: CASSRQVNQPQHF.